The 9 T cell receptor beta chains reported below all come from one sample, sequenced in a study of blood T cell repertoires in COVID-19. Sequencing was performed with immunoSEQ multiplex PCR; in TCRdb, only in-frame clones are kept and a portion is missing. The table has over 100,000 clones, over 80% seen once; the top ten hold approximately 18%. What was sequenced was peripheral blood. Receptor source: a woman in her fifties or sixties with acute or convalescent COVID-19.

The CDR3, as DNA: TGTGCCAGCAGCTTGGGACTAGCGGGGGGGCTTTCAGATACGCAGTATTTT. Encoded protein: CASSLGLAGGLSDTQYF. The V gene is TRBV5-8, the J gene TRBJ2-3; 14 bases match TRBD2. After removal of 0 bases from V and 4 bases from J, the junction contained 4 bases not matched to a gene. CDR3 length: 17 amino acids. CDR1 SGHTS and CDR2 YDEGEE come from the germline V gene.

The chain links TRBV6-5 to TRBJ1-3; weak D call: TRBD1 (5 bases). Trimming removed 5 bases at V and 0 bases at J, with 8 bases between. Germline CDR1 is MNHEY and CDR2 is SVGAGI. The CDR3 extends over 14 amino acids. The CDR3 loop reads CASSRGPSGNTIYF. The CDR3 region has the DNA TGTGCCAGCAGTAGGGGTCCCTCTGGAAACACCATATATTTT.

This clone has just a few counts. In DNA form, the CDR3 reads TGTGCCAGCAGTTTTGGGACAAGCAATGAGCAGTTCTTC. This encodes CASSFGTSNEQFF. The rearrangement uses TRBV28 and TRBJ2-1; D is possibly TRBD1 (6 bases). V was pared by 3 bases and J by 6 bases, with 9 bases between. Per germline, CDR1 MDHEN and CDR2 SYDVKM. The CDR3 consists of 13 residues.

A few counts support this clone. The chain uses TRBV18 and TRBJ2-1; D perhaps matches TRBD2 (5 bases). Trimming removed 6 bases at V and 4 bases at J, with 10 bases between. The germline gives CDR1 KGHSH, CDR2 LQKENI. The CDR3 runs 13 residues. The DNA of the CDR3 is TGTGCCAGCTCTCAAAAGCGGTACAATGAGCAGTTCTTC. Translation: CASSQKRYNEQFF. Full variable domain (rest looked up from reference TRBV18 and TRBJ2-1): NAGVMQNPRHLVRRRGQEARLRCSPMKGHSHVYWYRQLPEEGLKFMVYLQKENIIDESGMPKERFSAEFPKEGPSILRIQQVVRGDSAAYFCASSQKRYNEQFFGPGTRLTVL.

The chain joins TRBV5-1 to TRBJ1-6; D is perhaps TRBD1 (6 bases). The V end lost 1 base, the J end lost 7 bases, and 9 bases lay between the germline ends. The CDR3 is 14 amino acids. CDR1 and CDR2 from the germline V gene are SGHRS and YFSETQ. This CDR3 is CASSLNQGNSPLHF. CDR3 bases: TGCGCCAGCAGCTTGAACCAGGGGAATTCACCCCTCCACTTT. Drawing the rest from reference TRBV5-1 and TRBJ1-6, the complete variable domain is KAGVTQTPRYLIKTRGQQVTLSCSPISGHRSVSWYQQTPGQGLQFLFEYFSETQRNKGNFPGRFSGRQFSNSRSEMNVSTLELGDSALYLCASSLNQGNSPLHFGNGTRLTVT.

This clone occurred a few times. The sample carries other DNA sequences with the same CDR3. The chain uses TRBV12-3 or TRBV12-4 and TRBJ1-1, with 7 nucleotides matching TRBD1. CDR3 length: 13 amino acids. Trimming took 7 bases from V and 1 from J; bases not matched to a gene: 3. CDR3 nucleotide sequence: TGTGCCAGCATAAGACAGGGGAACACTGAAGCTTTCTTT. Amino acids: CASIRQGNTEAFF.

The gene calls are TRBV18 and TRBJ1-5; unclear D gene. Germline V gives CDR1 KGHSH, CDR2 LQKENI. V was pared by 6 bases and J by 1 base, with 16 bases between. This CDR3 region has 16 residues. CDR3 nucleotides: TGTGCCAGCTCGCCCGCGGGTTATGGAAGCAATCAGCCCCAGCATTTT. Protein sequence: CASSPAGYGSNQPQHF.

The chain couples TRBV12-3 or TRBV12-4 to TRBJ1-2; D is ambiguous. The length of the CDR3 is 13 residues. Trimming took off 1 base at V and 5 bases at J, with 8 bases between the two ends. In nucleotides, the CDR3 is TGTGCCAGCAGTTTAGGCCAGACTTATGGCTACACCTTC. It translates to CASSLGQTYGYTF.

CDR3 sequence (DNA): TGTGCCAGCAGCGAAAACGGGGGAATTTTGCCCGAGCAGTACTTC. It encodes CASSENGGILPEQYF. The V call is TRBV13, the J call TRBJ2-7; maybe TRBD2 (6 bases). The V gene's germline CDR1 is PRHDT and CDR2 FYEKMQ (reference sequence). Deletions cut 5 bases from V and 6 bases from J, with 20 bases between. The CDR3 runs to 15 residues. Using reference TRBV13 and TRBJ2-7 for the parts outside the CDR3, the full variable domain is AAGVIQSPRHLIKEKRETATLKCYPIPRHDTVYWYQQGPGQDPQFLISFYEKMQSDKGSIPDRFSAQQFSDYHSELNMSSLELGDSALYFCASSENGGILPEQYFGPGTRLTVT.